This is a list of T cell receptor beta chains from one sample in a study of blood T cell repertoires in COVID-19. TCRdb keeps only in-frame clones here, not all; method: immunoSEQ multiplex PCR. In the table there are 350,000 to 450,000 clones, 91% of which are singletons. Sample: PBMCs or T cells enriched from blood (not recorded which). The receptors were gathered from a woman between 35 and 50 years old who had been exposed to COVID-19. CDR3s include the opening cysteine and the closing phenylalanine or tryptophan. The order of the fields is CDR3 protein, V gene, CDR3 length, D gene, clone size, J gene. D genes are given only for firm matches. Clone size is stated in some rows and not others, as once, few, many or a class when expanded.

CDR3 protein: CASSMDRGPSTYNEQFF; V gene: TRBV2; CDR3 length: 17; D gene: TRBD1; clone size: NA; J gene: TRBJ2-1
CDR3 protein: CASSYSGINQPQHF; V gene: TRBV6-5; CDR3 length: 14; D gene: NA; clone size: NA; J gene: TRBJ1-5
CDR3 protein: CASSLGLLAKNIQYF; V gene: TRBV11-1; CDR3 length: 15; D gene: NA; clone size: NA; J gene: TRBJ2-4
CDR3 protein: CASTIQGVYEQYF; V gene: TRBV12-3/TRBV12-4; CDR3 length: 13; D gene: TRBD1; clone size: few; J gene: TRBJ2-7
CDR3 protein: CASSLGELSSYNEQFF; V gene: TRBV7-8; CDR3 length: 16; D gene: NA; clone size: NA; J gene: TRBJ2-1
CDR3 protein: CASSFKGLAGGSRETQYF; V gene: TRBV5-4; CDR3 length: 18; D gene: TRBD2; clone size: NA; J gene: TRBJ2-5
CDR3 protein: CASARGGFNEKLFF; V gene: TRBV19; CDR3 length: 14; D gene: NA; clone size: NA; J gene: TRBJ1-4
CDR3 protein: CASSLKGADTEAFF; V gene: TRBV7-3; CDR3 length: 14; D gene: NA; clone size: NA; J gene: TRBJ1-1
CDR3 protein: CASSSGGNGNTIYF; V gene: TRBV5-1; CDR3 length: 14; D gene: NA; clone size: NA; J gene: TRBJ1-3
CDR3 protein: CASSFLGGGINQPQHF; V gene: TRBV2; CDR3 length: 16; D gene: NA; clone size: once; J gene: TRBJ1-5
CDR3 protein: CSVLSRGEQFF; V gene: TRBV29-1; CDR3 length: 11; D gene: NA; clone size: NA; J gene: TRBJ2-1
CDR3 protein: CASSDYQSNQPQHF; V gene: TRBV19; CDR3 length: 14; D gene: NA; clone size: NA; J gene: TRBJ1-5
CDR3 protein: CAWSTTGGSGNTIYF; V gene: TRBV30; CDR3 length: 15; D gene: TRBD1; clone size: NA; J gene: TRBJ1-3
CDR3 protein: CASSWDRGRETQYF; V gene: TRBV6-5; CDR3 length: 14; D gene: TRBD1; clone size: NA; J gene: TRBJ2-5
CDR3 protein: CASSPSPGSSGGEQYF; V gene: TRBV18; CDR3 length: 16; D gene: NA; clone size: NA; J gene: TRBJ2-7
CDR3 protein: CATGDRVSNSNQPQHF; V gene: TRBV19; CDR3 length: 16; D gene: TRBD1; clone size: once; J gene: TRBJ1-5
CDR3 protein: CASSRDKVMRQYF; V gene: TRBV6-5; CDR3 length: 13; D gene: NA; clone size: NA; J gene: TRBJ2-7
CDR3 protein: CASSVLNGDTQYF; V gene: TRBV9; CDR3 length: 13; D gene: NA; clone size: NA; J gene: TRBJ2-3
CDR3 protein: CASSSSIYQETQYF; V gene: TRBV5-4; CDR3 length: 14; D gene: NA; clone size: NA; J gene: TRBJ2-5
CDR3 protein: CAIPGVGQKETQYF; V gene: TRBV10-3; CDR3 length: 14; D gene: TRBD1; clone size: NA; J gene: TRBJ2-5
CDR3 protein: CASSRQGVTEAFF; V gene: TRBV18; CDR3 length: 13; D gene: TRBD1; clone size: NA; J gene: TRBJ1-1
CDR3 protein: CASSLEGNPSYGYTF; V gene: TRBV5-1; CDR3 length: 15; D gene: NA; clone size: once; J gene: TRBJ1-2
CDR3 protein: CASSIDLRLAGAYEQYF; V gene: TRBV19; CDR3 length: 17; D gene: TRBD2; clone size: NA; J gene: TRBJ2-7
CDR3 protein: CATDPGLAGGPPTEQFF; V gene: TRBV24-1; CDR3 length: 17; D gene: TRBD2; clone size: NA; J gene: TRBJ2-1
CDR3 protein: CASGSTSMDSSYNSPLHF; V gene: TRBV12-5; CDR3 length: 18; D gene: NA; clone size: NA; J gene: TRBJ1-6
CDR3 protein: CATSTGTGNYNSPLHF; V gene: TRBV15; CDR3 length: 16; D gene: TRBD1; clone size: NA; J gene: TRBJ1-6